Listed below are T cell receptor beta chains from one sample, sequenced in a study of blood T cells in healthy people across ages. TCRdb ran MiXCR on the 5' RACE reads and lists one entry per CDR3 protein. The sample consists of about 690,000 distinct CDR3 sequences, approximately 40% of them appearing once. Material for sequencing was blood. These receptors all come from a man aged 80 or over in good health. The CDR3 runs from the conserved cysteine through the conserved F or W. A D gene is named only where the DNA matches it firmly. Clone size appears in some rows only: once, few, many, or a class for an expanded clone.

v_gene	d_gene	j_gene	abundance	CDR3aa	CDR3nt
TRBV7-2	.	TRBJ2-5	.	CASSLEGREETQYF	TGTGCCAGCAGCTTAGAGGGCAGAGAGGAGACCCAGTACTTC
TRBV28	.	TRBJ1-2	.	CASSSPVSARTNGYTF	TGTGCCAGCAGTTCACCCGTTTCAGCCCGAACTAACGGCTACACCTTC
TRBV20-1	.	TRBJ2-3	.	CSARTETDTRYF	TGCAGTGCCAGGACAGAAACAGATACGCGGTATTTT
TRBV2	.	TRBJ1-1	once	CASSVIARAGGTEAFF	TGTGCCAGCAGTGTTATTGCGCGTGCCGGGGGCACTGAAGCTTTCTTT
TRBV12-3/TRBV12-4	.	TRBJ2-5	many	CASSLSRALQETQYF	TGTGCCAGCAGTTTAAGCAGGGCACTACAAGAGACCCAGTACTTC
TRBV3-1	.	TRBJ2-7	many	CASSQVEYEQYF	TGTGCCAGCAGCCAAGTCGAGTACGAGCAGTACTTC
TRBV12-5	.	TRBJ2-2	many	CASGQRLGPAGELFF	TGTGCTAGTGGCCAACGACTAGGACCGGCCGGGGAGCTGTTTTTT
TRBV4-1	TRBD1	TRBJ2-7	.	CASSQEPTGGILYF	TGCGCCAGCAGCCAAGAACCGACAGGGGGAATCTTGTACTTC
TRBV3-1	.	TRBJ1-2	.	CASSHTRRRDYTF	TGTGCCAGCAGCCACACTCGACGGCGGGACTACACCTTC
TRBV5-1	TRBD1	TRBJ2-5	.	CASSLPGQGQKEQYF	TGCGCCAGCAGCCTACCGGGACAGGGTCAAAAGGAGCAGTACTTC
TRBV6-6	.	TRBJ1-1	.	CASSYTGAGERTEAFF	TGTGCCAGCAGTTATACCGGGGCCGGGGAGAGGACTGAAGCTTTCTTT
TRBV2	.	TRBJ1-3	.	CASSGDLNGNTIYF	TGTGCCAGCAGTGGTGACTTAAATGGAAACACCATATATTTT
TRBV2	.	TRBJ2-7	many	CASKLGVTYEQYF	TGTGCCAGCAAGCTCGGGGTGACCTACGAGCAGTACTTC
TRBV14	.	TRBJ1-2	few	CASSQENSRTWGYTF	TGTGCCAGCAGCCAAGAAAACTCACGGACGTGGGGCTACACCTTC
TRBV6-1	TRBD1	TRBJ2-7	.	CASRRTGGNEQYF	TGTGCCAGCAGAAGGACAGGGGGCAATGAGCAGTACTTC
TRBV4-3	.	TRBJ1-2	.	CASSPPGGTDPNYCYTF	TGCGCCAGCAGCCCCCCTGGGGGAACAGACCCTAACTATTGCTACACCTTC
TRBV6-1	TRBD1	TRBJ1-2	few	CASKGQGPYGYTF	TGTGCCAGCAAGGGACAGGGGCCCTATGGCTACACCTTC
TRBV11-3	.	TRBJ2-1	few	CASSSRRGNEQFF	TGTGCCAGCAGCTCGAGGAGGGGAAATGAGCAGTTCTTC
TRBV7-2	.	TRBJ2-5	few	CASSGARGWETQYF	TGTGCCAGCAGCGGCGCTCGGGGGTGGGAGACCCAGTACTTC
TRBV5-1	TRBD2	TRBJ2-5	few	CASSRTSGSNEQYF	TGTGCCAGCAGTCGGACTAGCGGAAGTAATGAGCAGTACTTC
TRBV20-1	.	TRBJ2-4	.	CSARARTSPNIQYF	TGCAGTGCTAGAGCCCGGACCTCTCCTAACATTCAGTACTTC
TRBV20-1	.	TRBJ1-2	.	CSASDSGANYGYTF	TGCAGTGCTAGCGACTCCGGAGCTAACTATGGCTACACCTTC
TRBV15	.	TRBJ2-3	.	CATGRGGGSADTQYF	TGTGCCACCGGCAGAGGTGGGGGGAGCGCAGATACGCAGTATTTT
TRBV2	.	TRBJ2-7	few	CASRVTSYEQYF	TGTGCCAGCAGAGTTACCTCCTACGAGCAGTACTTC
TRBV7-6	.	TRBJ2-7	.	CASSLGAGGGLDEQYF	TGTGCCAGCAGCTTAGGTGCCGGAGGGGGCTTGGACGAGCAGTACTTC
TRBV7-8	.	TRBJ2-1	.	CASSQTEDEQFF	TGTGCCAGCAGCCAAACTGAGGATGAGCAGTTCTTC
TRBV20-1	.	TRBJ2-7	.	CSASDNYEQYF	TGCAGTGCTAGTGACAACTACGAGCAGTACTTC
TRBV2	.	TRBJ2-3	.	CASSEAVTSSTDTQYF	TGTGCCAGCAGTGAAGCCGTCACCTCCAGCACAGATACGCAGTATTTT
TRBV7-2	.	TRBJ2-4	few	CASSAQGEWGSAKNIQYF	TGTGCCAGCAGCGCACAGGGTGAGTGGGGATCGGCCAAAAACATTCAGTACTTC
TRBV5-4	TRBD1	TRBJ2-2	.	CASRSGQGGNTGELFF	TGTGCCAGCAGATCCGGACAGGGTGGAAACACCGGGGAGCTGTTTTTT
TRBV28	.	TRBJ1-2	.	CASSGAGTRDYGYTF	TGTGCCAGCAGCGGCGCCGGGACTAGGGATTATGGCTACACCTTC
TRBV29-1	TRBD1	TRBJ1-2	.	CSRGTGTGKGYTF	TGCAGCAGAGGAACCGGGACAGGGAAGGGCTACACCTTC
TRBV7-2	TRBD2	TRBJ2-7	.	CASSLDSTSGRTYEQYF	TGTGCCAGCAGCTTAGACTCGACTAGCGGGAGGACCTACGAGCAGTACTTC
TRBV9	TRBD1	TRBJ1-6	.	CASSAGQGAASPLHF	TGTGCCAGCAGCGCTGGACAGGGGGCCGCTTCACCCCTCCACTTT
TRBV6-2/TRBV6-3	TRBD1	TRBJ1-6	few	CASSSDRAEYYNSPLHF	TGTGCCAGCAGTTCGGACAGGGCCGAGTACTATAATTCACCCCTCCACTTT
TRBV7-2	.	TRBJ2-2	.	CASSFTGGEATGELFF	TGTGCCAGCAGCTTTACCGGCGGGGAGGCTACCGGGGAGCTGTTTTTT
TRBV6-2/TRBV6-3	.	TRBJ2-6	many	CASSYSLNVLTF	TGTGCCAGCAGTTACTCACTCAACGTCCTGACTTTC
TRBV11-2	TRBD2	TRBJ2-3	.	CASSLTGGLSDTQYF	TGTGCCAGCAGTTTGACGGGGGGACTCTCAGATACGCAGTATTTT
TRBV6-1	.	TRBJ2-3	many	CASSPTGTSTDTQYF	TGTGCCAGCAGTCCAACAGGGACTAGCACAGATACGCAGTATTTT
TRBV7-2	TRBD2	TRBJ2-2	.	CVSSLPGTTSTGELFF	TGTGTCAGCAGCCTCCCCGGGACTACCTCCACCGGGGAGCTGTTTTTT
TRBV6-2/TRBV6-3	.	TRBJ2-1	many	CASSTDFPYNEQFF	TGTGCCAGCAGTACGGACTTCCCATACAATGAGCAGTTCTTC
TRBV7-6	.	TRBJ2-6	.	CASSLVFSGIGRANVLTF	TGTGCCAGCAGCTTAGTATTCTCAGGGATAGGAAGGGCCAACGTCCTGACTTTC
TRBV5-1	.	TRBJ1-1	.	CASSLEVTEYEAFF	TGCGCCAGCAGCTTGGAGGTGACGGAATATGAAGCTTTCTTT
TRBV20-1	.	TRBJ2-7	.	CSCLGGAYEQYF	TGCAGCTGCCTTGGAGGAGCCTACGAGCAGTACTTC
TRBV6-2/TRBV6-3	.	TRBJ2-7	many	CATVPTGRSYEQYF	TGTGCCACCGTTCCGACAGGGAGGTCCTACGAGCAGTACTTC
TRBV7-2	.	TRBJ1-2	once	CASSYSGRGNYGYTF	TGTGCCAGCAGCTACTCCGGCAGGGGTAACTATGGCTACACCTTC
TRBV29-1	TRBD1	TRBJ1-1	.	CSVEPRGGCEAFF	TGCAGCGTTGAGCCGAGAGGGGGCTGTGAAGCTTTCTTT
TRBV6-2/TRBV6-3	.	TRBJ2-4	.	CASSKIGNIQYF	TGTGCCAGCAGTAAAATAGGAAACATTCAGTACTTC
TRBV20-1	.	TRBJ2-7	many	CSARALGLRAGEQYF	TGCAGTGCTAGAGCCCTGGGTTTGCGGGCAGGCGAGCAGTACTTC
TRBV24-1	.	TRBJ2-1	.	CATSEDQRDEQFF	TGTGCCACCAGTGAAGACCAGAGGGATGAGCAGTTCTTC
TRBV6-1	.	TRBJ2-7	.	CASRAGQNSYEQYF	TGTGCCAGCAGGGCGGGACAAAACTCCTACGAGCAGTACTTC
TRBV7-2	.	TRBJ2-3	.	CASSLDWGTDTQYF	TGTGCCAGCAGCTTAGATTGGGGCACAGATACGCAGTATTTT
TRBV6-2/TRBV6-3	TRBD1	TRBJ2-7	.	CASSYLGEGASYEQYF	TGTGCCAGCAGTTACCTCGGAGAGGGGGCATCCTACGAGCAGTACTTC
TRBV24-1	TRBD1	TRBJ2-1	few	CATSRAGGQRGNEQFF	TGTGCCACCTCGCGGGCAGGGGGTCAGAGAGGCAATGAGCAGTTCTTC
TRBV7-2	.	TRBJ2-1	.	CASSLAQANSYSEQFF	TGTGCCAGCAGCTTAGCGCAGGCCAATTCGTACAGTGAGCAGTTCTTC